This record concerns one TCR beta chain sequence. Its antigen remains unidentified. The source of the sample is a study of PD-1 blockade in mismatch repair-deficient tumors. Study at large: Enrolled about 2012-2016, patients had progressing, pretreated mismatch repair-deficient cancers of 12 types. Study-level points and caveats: Tumor-resident clones, often undetectable pretreatment in blood, expanded then contracted after pembrolizumab.

Libraries were prepared by immunoSEQ multiplex PCR; TCRdb keeps only in-frame clonotypes and omits some of them. The sample gives about 68,000 clones, approximately 82% of which show up once; roughly 6% is in the top ten. Germline CDR1 LNHNV, CDR2 YYDKDF (reference sequence). CDR3 size: 17 residues. After removal of 1 base from V and 0 bases from J, the junction contained 6 bases not matched to a gene. The chain uses TRBV15 and TRBJ2-1; TRBD2 aligns across 7 bases. This receptor was taken from an adult with mismatch repair-deficient cancer. Specimen: peripheral blood, collected 2 weeks after starting pembrolizumab. CDR3 DNA sequence: TGTGCCACCAGCAGAGGGTCCAGCGGGACCTCCTACAATGAGCAGTTCTTC. As protein: CATSRGSSGTSYNEQFF.